This T cell receptor (beta chain) was recorded in a study of beta chain features in type 1 diabetes (dated by TCRdb to the late 2010s). Describing the broader study: No differences in mean age, gender distribution, total cell number or subset yield were found between patients and healthy donors. Regulatory and stem cell-like memory subsets were isolated from only 8 patients and roughly 8 healthy donors, whereas naive and central memory subsets came from all 30 or so donors. In the study, TCRB repertoires of sorted circulating CD4+ T cell subsets from recently diagnosed type 1 diabetes patients were compared with those of matched healthy donors. A total of roughly 99,000,000 sorted cells were examined across all samples, and the number of cells per subset was strongly correlated with RNA yield. Points the paper makes about the study in general: Patients with type 1 diabetes made fewer insertions and deleted more nucleotides at VDJ recombination sites, implying thymic rearrangement abnormalities. Shorter templates might have been favored by PCR, but patient and control samples were amplified and corrected together, so both groups would have been affected equally by any skew. Because cDNA was sequenced instead of genomic DNA, activated cells with high expression could be over-represented, although the groups did not differ in activation or CD3 levels. Because the HLA sub-analyses included only small numbers of individuals, any influence of HLA type on TCRB rearrangement was left unresolved. Naive, central memory and regulatory TCRB repertoires appeared to be more similar among patients than among healthy donors. In all four CD4+ subsets, TCRB CDR3 length was moderately but significantly shorter in type 1 diabetes patients.

With regard to this clone: No antigen is known for it. No qualities accompany the bases; no much larger clone lies one base away.

The entire isolated RNA was reverse transcribed using the High Capacity cDNA Reverse Transcription Kit, and thus expressed TCRB transcripts were sequenced. Deep immunoSEQ sequencing was applied to naive, central memory and regulatory T cell samples, giving an average of about 3.6 million total reads per sample. Sorted cells were lysed in RLT buffer and RNA was extracted with DNase-treated RNeasy Micro or Mini kits, depending on cell number. Each cell subset was processed on its own to prevent cross-contamination, while patient and healthy donor samples were processed together. TCRB sequences were amplified from cDNA with the immunoSEQ multiplex PCR, producing 87-bp fragments spanning the CDR3 region. Amplicons were sequenced on the Illumina HiSeq platform. The original methods were these. Synthetic template baselines were used to correct PCR bias computationally, reads within Hamming distance 2 were collapsed together, and singletons that could not be merged were discarded. Reads were aligned against IMGT to assign V, D and J genes, CDR3 length and insertions or deletions at six rearrangement sites. Clonotype counts were normalized to sorted cell number within each subset before computing true diversity and Gini coefficients with the tcR R package. The overlap coefficient, calculated on TCRB nucleotide sequences, was used to quantify repertoire sharing. Out-of-frame TCRB sequences from naive cells were analyzed as a proxy for the pre-selection repertoire. TCRdb took this table from immuneACCESS and kept in-frame rearrangements with V and J called. Such tables lack part of the clones; where checked against another copy, unresolved V genes explain under half of the gap, and the rest is unexplained. D and trimming come from the DNA, and the V and J calls and clone size come from that table. This sample holds 500,000 to 650,000 clones; 9.5% to 15% were observed only once. 0.095% to 0.15% of the sample rests with the top ten.

Each donor gave one peripheral blood draw, averaging approximately 0.12 L, which was collected into heparinised tubes. Naive, central memory, regulatory and stem cell-like memory CD4+ T cells were sorted on a BD FACSAria II using a panel including CD45RO, CCR7, CD25, CD127, CD95 and CD27. All sorted populations exceeded 98% purity. Right away, PBMCs were isolated by Lymphoprep density gradient centrifugation and were stained directly, with no culture step. Samples were stained and sorted in pairs, with one healthy donor and one patient per experiment, so that batch effects were minimized. Sequencing was carried out using naive CD4+ T cells from blood. The cell subset or site label corresponds to: true naive CD4+ T cells. The TCR originated in a man aged 25 to 40 with type 1 diabetes.

The DNA reads as follows: TGTGCCAGCTCACCATTCGCGGAAAAGCGGTCGGGATACAATGAGCAGTTCTTC. This encodes CASSPFAEKRSGYNEQFF. Rearrangement joined TRBV18 to TRBJ2-1, and TRBD2 may be the D gene, going by 5 matching bases. The CDR1 and CDR2 encoded by the germline V gene are KGHSH and LQKENI. At the junction V is shortened by 2 bases and J by 4 bases, with 21 bases in between. The CDR3 covers 18 residues, taking in both the cysteine and the phenylalanine. Of the read, only the CDR3 DNA is kept; its 54 bases are in frame from base 1. The reference TRBV18 and TRBJ2-1 proteins fill in what lies around the CDR3, so the full variable domain reads NAGVMQNPRHLVRRRGQEARLRCSPMKGHSHVYWYRQLPEEGLKFMVYLQKENIIDESGMPKERFSAEFPKEGPSILRIQQVVRGDSAAYFCASSPFAEKRSGYNEQFFGPGTRLTVL.